This TCR beta chain appears in the sequencing data of a study of blood T cells in healthy people across ages. Notes on the study in general: What prevented conclusive comparison of naive and antigen-experienced cells was that PBMCs were unsorted. More naive CD4+ cells and higher diversity were found in long-lived than in aged donors. Per million T cells, TCR beta diversity dropped roughly linearly as age increased.

The CDR3 runs 12 residues. Germline V gene sequence: CDR1 MDHEN, CDR2 SYDVKM. V was cut by 6 bases and J by 3 bases, with 9 bases left in between. To note about this clonotype: Antigen: not known.

PCR was performed a second time for about 7 to 12 cycles using a sample-barcoded 5' primer and a J-beta primer mix. Each TCR beta cDNA got a 12-nucleotide random molecular identifier. TCRdb re-called the 5' RACE reads through MiXCR, storing one row per CDR3 protein. The repertoire holds 1.5 million to 2 million distinct CDR3 sequences, around half seen once, with more than 2% in the top ten. The TCR was taken from a woman aged 40 to 50 in good health. The chain employs TRBV28 and TRBJ2-7, with D unclear. Sequencing input: blood. Here the CDR3 reads CASSPYNYEQYF. As DNA, the CDR3 is TGTGCCAGCAGCCCTTACAACTACGAGCAGTACTTC.